The 21 T cell receptor beta chains reported below all come from one sample, sequenced in a study of metastatic and nonmetastatic thyroid tumors. TCRdb reassembled clones from the PCR reads with MiXCR. The table has tens of thousands of clones, 30% seen once. Thyroid surgery had not been preceded by any treatment in any patient. Sequencing was done on a sample of blood. These receptors were obtained from a female donor with papillary thyroid cancer or a benign thyroid nodule (not recorded which). Some clones in this sample may be carry-over from other donors' samples.

The rearrangement links TRBV7-8 to TRBJ2-3; D is undetermined. Trimming pared 2 bases from V and 0 bases from J, leaving 9 bases between. Germline CDR1 SGHVS, CDR2 FQNEAQ. This CDR3 has 15 residues. The CDR3 loop reads CASSLFVTSTDTQYF. CDR3 nucleotide sequence: TGTGCCAGCAGCTTATTTGTAACTAGCACAGATACGCAGTATTTT. The complete variable domain, with remaining parts taken from reference TRBV7-8 and TRBJ2-3, reads GAGVSQSPRYKVAKRGQDVALRCDPISGHVSLFWYQQALGQGPEFLTYFQNEAQLDKSGLPSDRFFAERPEGSVSTLKIQRTQQEDSAVYLCASSLFVTSTDTQYFGPGTRLTVL.

The J gene is TRBJ2-3, the V gene TRBV4-3, with D uncertain. Germline V gene sequence: CDR1 LGHNA, CDR2 YSLEER. Deletions cut 4 bases from V and 6 bases from J, with 11 bases between. The CDR3 consists of 13 residues. The CDR3 nucleotides are TGCGCCAGCAGCCGAATAAGGCGGGATACGCAGTATTTT. Protein product: CASSRIRRDTQYF.

The genes are TRBV18 and TRBJ2-1; no definite D call. Germline V gene data show CDR1 as KGHSH and CDR2 as LQKENI. The CDR3 covers 11 residues. V was cut by 3 bases and J by 7 bases, with 4 bases left in between. As DNA, the CDR3 is TGTGCCAGCTCACCGATTAATGAGCAGTTCTTC. Protein product: CASSPINEQFF.

The chain links TRBV20-1 to TRBJ2-1, with D hard to call. V was trimmed by 8 bases and J by 9 bases, leaving 8 bases between them. Germline V gene sequence: CDR1 DFQATT, CDR2 SNEGSKA (reference sequence). This CDR3 is built from 9 residues. CDR3 DNA sequence: TGCAGTTCCGGGTTTGAGCAGTTCTTC. Translated: CSSGFEQFF.

This clone was counted many times. This chain uses TRBV5-1 with TRBJ1-2; D is ambiguous. The CDR3 consists of 16 residues. Germline V gives CDR1 SGHRS, CDR2 YFSETQ. The V end lost 4 bases, the J end lost 5 bases, and 21 bases lay between the germline ends. CDR3 in DNA: TGCGCCAGCAGCCTGGCAGGAAATGAGCGTGGATATGGCTACACCTTC. Protein sequence: CASSLAGNERGYGYTF.

This clone has at least ten counts. The chain combines TRBV28 with TRBJ2-7, with 9 bases matching TRBD2. This CDR3 region has 15 residues. With V trimmed by 3 bases and J by 8 bases, 11 bases remained unmatched. Germline loops: CDR1 MDHEN, CDR2 SYDVKM. In nucleotides, the CDR3 is TGTGCCAGCAGTTTTTCTAGCGGGGAAGCTACGAAGCAGTACTTC. Translating gives CASSFSSGEATKQYF. Combining the CDR3 with reference TRBV28 and TRBJ2-7 gives the whole variable domain DVKVTQSSRYLVKRTGEKVFLECVQDMDHENMFWYRQDPGLGLRLIYFSYDVKMKEKGDIPEGYSVSREKKERFSLILESASTNQTSMYLCASSFSSGEATKQYFGPGTRLTVT.

This chain links TRBV5-6 with TRBJ1-2, with D possibly TRBD1 on 6 matching bases. The CDR3 contains 15 residues. V lost 0 bases and J lost 8, with 17 bases in between. The germline gives CDR1 SGHDT, CDR2 YYEEEE. The CDR3 DNA follows: TGTGCCAGCAGCTTGGTAGGGGGGGCGACGGGAGGCTACACCTTC. It is translated as CASSLVGGATGGYTF.

The J gene is TRBJ1-2, the V gene TRBV11-2, with 7 nucleotides matching TRBD1. With V trimmed by 5 bases and J by 8 bases, 8 bases remained unmatched. There are 13 residues in the CDR3. The germline V gene encodes CDR1 SGHAT and CDR2 FQNNGV. The CDR3 region has the DNA TGTGCCAGCAGCCCTACAGGGGTTGGAGGCTACACCTTC. Its protein is CASSPTGVGGYTF.

This clone was seen a handful of times. The V call is TRBV12-3 or TRBV12-4, the J call TRBJ2-7; possibly TRBD1 for D (6 bases). The CDR3 runs to 16 residues. Trimming removed 5 bases from V and 1 base from J, with 18 bases in between. The CDR3 sequence: CASSTQWTVLSYEQYF. CDR3 coding DNA: TGTGCCAGCAGTACTCAATGGACAGTCCTTTCCTACGAGCAGTACTTC.

Only one count was recorded for this clone. One junction end does not reproduce the germline sequence, and a read error may be involved. The CDR3 loop is CPSRVPGKLAYYGYTF. The CDR3 bases are TGTCCCAGCAGAGTCCCGGGGAAATTAGCTTACTATGGCTACACCTTC. The rearrangement uses TRBV6-1 and TRBJ1-2; no definite D call. CDR1 and CDR2 (germline): MNHNS, SASEGT. The CDR3 has 16 residues.

With respect to this clone: The conserved phenylalanine or tryptophan normally closing the CDR3 is absent here, so this likely arose from a read error. The chain combines TRBV6-1 with TRBJ2-2; tentatively, D is TRBD2 (5 bases). CDR1 MNHNS and CDR2 SASEGT come from the germline V gene. The CDR3 is 14 residues long. Trimming cost V 8 bases and J 6 bases, with 16 bases left between them. CDR3 DNA: TGTGCCAGCCCGGGAAGCGATGAGGCCGGGGAGCTGTTTTTG. It specifies CASPGSDEAGELFL.

This clone was recorded at least ten times. The chain is built from TRBV4-2 and TRBJ2-1; 11 bases fit TRBD2. This CDR3 contains 16 residues. Trimming at V came to 1 base and at J to 7 bases, leaving 6 bases not matched to a gene. Germline-derived CDR1 and CDR2 are LGHNA and YNFKEQ. The CDR3 DNA reads TGTGCCAGCAGCCAAGGCATAGCGGGAGGGCCGAATGAGCAGTTCTTC. Its translation is CASSQGIAGGPNEQFF.

The rearrangement links TRBV20-1 to TRBJ1-5; TRBD1 matches at 8 bases. Trimming at V came to 1 base and at J to 8 bases, leaving 13 bases not matched to a gene. Per the germline V gene, CDR1 is DFQATT and CDR2 is SNEGSKA (reference sequence). The CDR3 extends over 16 amino acids. The CDR3 sequence is CSARVPDRGDWKPQHF. CDR3 DNA: TGCAGTGCTAGAGTACCCGACAGGGGTGATTGGAAGCCCCAGCATTTT.

CDR3 DNA: TGTGCCAGCACCGCGGGACTAGCGGGAGGGTACAATGAGCAGTTCTTC. Translating gives CASTAGLAGGYNEQFF. The chain recombines TRBV7-6 with TRBJ2-1; TRBD2 matches 16 bases. With 7 bases clipped from V and 4 bases from J, the junction kept 4 bases outside the gene matches. The CDR3 is made up of 16 amino acids. Germline assignment: CDR1 SGHVS and CDR2 FNYEAQ.

This clone showed up many times. This chain connects TRBV6-1 to TRBJ1-1; D might be TRBD1 (5 bases). The CDR3 extends over 14 amino acids. Germline CDR1 reads MNHNS; CDR2 reads SASEGT. V was clipped by 6 bases and J by 1 base, with 12 bases between them. CDR3 amino acids: CASRIHRGNTEAFF. In DNA form, the CDR3 reads TGTGCCAGCAGAATCCATAGGGGGAACACTGAAGCTTTCTTT.

On this clone itself: This CDR3 is missing its conserved last phenylalanine or tryptophan, likely due to a read error. The DNA is left out, because the CDR3 cannot be placed on it with certainty; the CDR3 is given as TCRdb lists it. The gene calls are TRBV7-3 and TRBJ1-5. Inclusive of both ends, the CDR3 amounts to 8 amino acids. Looked up from germline, CDR1 is SGHTA and CDR2 is FQGTGA. CDR3 region: CASSPGTS.

This clone was seen at least ten times. The chain recombines TRBV2 with TRBJ2-3; D is uncertain. CDR1 is SNHLY and CDR2 is FYNNEI in the germline V gene. CDR3 size: 12 residues. V gave up 8 bases and J gave up 4 bases, with 10 bases separating them. The DNA for the CDR3 is TGTGCCAGCGAACGGGCCCCAGATACGCAGTATTTT. Translation gives CASERAPDTQYF. Filled out from reference TRBV2 and TRBJ2-3, the complete variable domain reads EPEVTQTPSHQVTQMGQEVILRCVPISNHLYFYWYRQILGQKVEFLVSFYNNEISEKSEIFDDQFSVERPDGSNFTLKIRSTKLEDSAMYFCASERAPDTQYFGPGTRLTVL.

Concerning this clone: Germline is not matched at one junction end, which may reflect a read error. The chain joins TRBV7-2 to TRBJ1-6, with D hard to call. This CDR3 is 13 amino acids long. CDR1 is SGHTA, CDR2 FQGNSA, per germline. CDR3 coding DNA: TGTGCCAGCAGCTTCTCATATAATTCACTCCTCCACTTT. Residues: CASSFSYNSLLHF.

To note about this clone: The junction shows a germline mismatch at one end, possibly a read error. The V and J genes are TRBV20-1 and TRBJ1-5, with TRBD1 identical over 7 bases. Germline V lookup: CDR1 DFQATT, CDR2 SNEGSKA (reference sequence). The CDR3 sequence is 16 residues long. This CDR3 is CSARVPDRVDWEPHHF. The CDR3 DNA sequence: TGCAGTGCTAGAGTCCCCGACAGGGTTGATTGGGAGCCCCATCATTTT.

This clone was recorded at least ten times. The chain has TRBV10-2 and TRBJ2-7; TRBD2 might be the D (6 bases). The CDR3 is made up of 13 amino acids. Germline values: CDR1 WSHSY, CDR2 SAAADI. Trimming pared 6 bases from V and 1 base from J, leaving 10 bases between. CDR3 bases: TGCGCCAGCAGACTAGCCTTTTCCTACGAGCAGTACTTC. Amino acid sequence: CASRLAFSYEQYF.

This clone has a count of ten or more. V usage is TRBV19 and J usage is TRBJ2-7; D perhaps matches TRBD2 (5 bases). Trimming removed 5 bases from V and 5 bases from J, with 19 bases in between. There are 15 residues in the CDR3. The V gene's germline CDR1 is LNHDA and CDR2 SQIVND (reference sequence). DNA for the CDR3: TGTGCCAGTAGTCGCTCCCCGGACTCTGCAAACGAGCAGTACTTC. Translation: CASSRSPDSANEQYF.